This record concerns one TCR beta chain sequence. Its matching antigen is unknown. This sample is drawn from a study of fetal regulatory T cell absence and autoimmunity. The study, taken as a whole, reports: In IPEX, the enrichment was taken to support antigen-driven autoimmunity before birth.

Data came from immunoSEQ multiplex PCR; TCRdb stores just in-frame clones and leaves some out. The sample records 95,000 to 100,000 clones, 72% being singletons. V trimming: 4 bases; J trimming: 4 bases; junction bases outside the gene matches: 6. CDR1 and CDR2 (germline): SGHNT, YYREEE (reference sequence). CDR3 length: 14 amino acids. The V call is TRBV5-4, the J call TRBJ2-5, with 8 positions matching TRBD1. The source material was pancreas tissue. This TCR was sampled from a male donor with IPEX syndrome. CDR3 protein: CASSQTGATETQYF. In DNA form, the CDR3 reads TGTGCCAGCAGCCAGACAGGGGCTACAGAGACCCAGTACTTC.